The 9 T cell receptor beta chains below all came from one sample that was sequenced in a study of shared clonotypes between healthy human individuals. Assay used: immunoSEQ multiplex PCR; TCRdb lists only in-frame clones, some missing. The profile covers 950,000 to 1,300,000 clones, with roughly 80% appearing a single time and about 1.4% taken by the ten largest. The sequenced sample consisted of memory CD4+ T cells sorted from blood. Indicated subset: CD45RA-negative fraction. The receptors derive from a man younger than 35 in good health.

Turning to this clone: Other DNA sequences in the same sample also yield this CDR3. This rearrangement joins TRBV10-3 to TRBJ1-3, with 8 nucleotides matching TRBD1. J lost 0 bases, V lost 4 bases, and 2 bases had no gene match. The CDR3 has 15 amino acids. The germline CDR1 and CDR2 sequences are ENHRY and SYGVKD. Written as DNA, the CDR3 is TGTGCCATCAGTGGACAGGGGAGCTCTGGAAACACCATATATTTT. Residues: CAISGQGSSGNTIYF.

The chain joins TRBV6-1 to TRBJ1-4; TRBD1 aligns across 9 bases. The V gene's germline CDR1 is MNHNS and CDR2 SASEGT. This CDR3 is built from 15 residues. V shed 4 bases and J 8 bases; nucleotides not matched to a gene: 8. Here the CDR3 DNA reads TGTGCCAGCAGTGCCCGGGACAGGGTACCGGAAAAACTGTTTTTT. It translates to CASSARDRVPEKLFF.

The V call is TRBV5-1, the J call TRBJ2-6; the match to TRBD1 covers 7 bases. This CDR3 is built from 15 residues. Unmatched junction bases numbered 2, after V lost 3 bases and J lost 2 bases. Germline values: CDR1 SGHRS, CDR2 YFSETQ. The CDR3 spells CASSSQGAGANVLTF. CDR3 DNA sequence: TGCGCCAGCAGCTCTCAGGGGGCTGGGGCCAACGTCCTGACTTTC. Based on the CDR3 plus reference TRBV5-1 and TRBJ2-6, the full variable domain is KAGVTQTPRYLIKTRGQQVTLSCSPISGHRSVSWYQQTPGQGLQFLFEYFSETQRNKGNFPGRFSGRQFSNSRSEMNVSTLELGDSALYLCASSSQGAGANVLTFGAGSRLTVL.

This clone appeared a single time. A much larger clone lies one base from this, so it may be a read error. The sample contains more than one DNA sequence encoding this CDR3. The chain links TRBV2 to TRBJ1-4; 9 positions agree with TRBD1. CDR3 length: 15 amino acids. V lost 1 base, J lost 8 bases, and 5 bases stayed unmatched. Germline-derived CDR1 and CDR2 are SNHLY and FYNNEI. The CDR3 loop is CASSEGGTGTEKLFF. Written as DNA, the CDR3 is TGTGCCAGCAGTGAAGGCGGGACAGGGACCGAAAAACTGTTTTTT.

This clone showed up just once. This sequence joins TRBV5-6 and TRBJ2-2, with 10 bases matching TRBD2. CDR1 and CDR2 (germline): SGHDT, YYEEEE. The V gene end was trimmed by 5 bases and the J gene end by 3 bases; junction bases not matched to a gene: 4. The CDR3 is made up of 15 amino acids. CDR3 protein: CASSHGLADTGELFF. For the CDR3, the DNA is TGTGCCAGCAGTCACGGACTAGCGGACACCGGGGAGCTGTTTTTT.

This chain joins TRBV14 and TRBJ1-3, with D maybe TRBD1 (5 bases). This CDR3 contains 14 residues. Germline values: CDR1 SGHDN, CDR2 FVKESK. V lost 2 bases to trimming and J lost 2 bases, with 7 bases between them. The chain's CDR3 is CASSQSGPGNTIYF. The CDR3 bases are TGTGCCAGCAGCCAATCGGGACCTGGAAACACCATATATTTT. The whole variable domain, filled in from reference TRBV14 and TRBJ1-3, reads EAGVTQFPSHSVIEKGQTVTLRCDPISGHDNLYWYRRVMGKEIKFLLHFVKESKQDESGMPNNRFLAERTGGTYSTLKVQPAELEDSGVYFCASSQSGPGNTIYFGEGSWLTVV.

This sequence joins TRBV19 and TRBJ2-1; 8 bases are a match to TRBD2. This CDR3 is built from 14 residues. Germline CDR1 is LNHDA and CDR2 is SQIVND (reference sequence). With 5 bases clipped from V and 7 bases from J, the junction kept 7 bases outside the gene matches. CDR3 coding DNA: TGTGCCAGTAGTCGTCCGGGGACTAGAAATGAGCAGTTCTTC. Protein: CASSRPGTRNEQFF.

The V and J genes are TRBV30 and TRBJ1-2, with TRBD1 matching 10 bases. V lost 7 bases, J lost 3 bases, and 14 bases stayed unmatched. This CDR3 contains 16 residues. CDR1 and CDR2 (germline): GTSNPN, SVGIG (reference sequence). DNA for the CDR3: TGTGCCTCCGCCGCCGTGTCGACAGGGGGCCACTATGGCTACACCTTC. Its protein product is CASAAVSTGGHYGYTF.

The rearrangement joins TRBV7-2 to TRBJ1-2; no firm D call. Germline CDR1 reads SGHTA; CDR2 reads FQGNSA. This CDR3 is built from 17 residues. Trimming stripped 1 base from V and 2 bases from J, with 17 bases between. The CDR3 loop is CASSLDQETRANYGYTF. CDR3 in DNA: TGTGCCAGCAGCTTAGATCAGGAGACGCGAGCCAACTATGGCTACACCTTC.